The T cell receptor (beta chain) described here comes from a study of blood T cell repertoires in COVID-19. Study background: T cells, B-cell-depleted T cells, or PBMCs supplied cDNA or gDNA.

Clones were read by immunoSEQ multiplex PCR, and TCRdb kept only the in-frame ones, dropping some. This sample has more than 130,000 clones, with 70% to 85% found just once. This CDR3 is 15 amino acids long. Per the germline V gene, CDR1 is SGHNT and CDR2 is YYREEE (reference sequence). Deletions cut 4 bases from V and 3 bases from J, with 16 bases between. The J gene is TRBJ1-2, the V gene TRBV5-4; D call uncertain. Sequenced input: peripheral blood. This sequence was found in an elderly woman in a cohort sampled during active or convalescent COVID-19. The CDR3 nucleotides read TGTGCCAGCAGCCTTGATCTGGGCTCCTACTATGGCTACACCTTC. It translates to CASSLDLGSYYGYTF.